This T cell receptor (beta chain) was captured by sequencing in a study of STAT5B mutations in CD4+ large granular lymphocyte leukemia. Across the whole study: The CDR3 'QG' motif was associated with a particular HLA allele among healthy donors. Study-level results: Top patient clones used TRBV06 genes more often: 8/27 versus 2/35 in controls. About a quarter of private leukemic clonotypes occurred rarely in other patients' non-leukemic repertoires.

Notes on this clone: The antigen remains undetermined.

The survey-level immunoSEQ assay was used. Clones were sequenced by immunoSEQ multiplex PCR, and TCRdb holds only the in-frame ones, with some missing. The data hold 30,000 to 40,000 clones, with roughly 87% observed a single time. The length of the CDR3 is 15 residues. The germline CDR1 and CDR2 sequences are MGHDK and SYGVNS. V dropped 3 bases and J dropped 7; count of bases not matched to a gene: 4. The chain is built from TRBV25-1 and TRBJ2-1; TRBD2 matches 12 bases. What was sequenced was CD4+ T cells from blood buffy coats. The sequence came from a human donor in good health. CDR3 region: CASSDWTSGTNEQFF. CDR3 nucleotides: TGTGCCAGCAGTGACTGGACTAGCGGGACAAATGAGCAGTTCTTC.